This TCR beta chain was observed in a study of shared clonotypes between healthy human individuals. Findings of the study overall: Only blood underwent sampling, and tissue repertoires likely differ. Across four donors, naive CD4 shared roughly 5.2%, naive CD8 more than 3%, memory CD4 more than 2%, memory CD8 more than 0.35%.

Original handling: ImmunoSEQ junction-only sequences lacked quality scores, so their filtering differed. The data were produced by immunoSEQ multiplex PCR, yet TCRdb's version contains in-frame clones alone and is incomplete. The D gene and trimming were derived from the DNA, and the V and J assignments and clone size from that table. The table has 2,500,000 or so clones, roughly 92% seen once. On this clone: What it binds is not known.

V gave up 6 bases and J gave up 0 bases, with 12 bases separating them. The germline V gene encodes CDR1 SGHAT and CDR2 FQNNGV. This CDR3 is 15 amino acids long. The chain employs TRBV11-2 and TRBJ2-1; D tentatively fits TRBD1 or TRBD2 (5 bases each). The receptor's source is a man between 18 and 29 years old in good health. Some clones in this sample may be carry-over from other donors' samples. The sample taken for sequencing was naive CD4+ T cells from PBMCs. Subset: CD45RA+ positively selected. For the CDR3, the DNA is TGTGCCAGCAGACCGTGGGGGAGCTCCTACAATGAGCAGTTCTTC. It specifies CASRPWGSSYNEQFF.